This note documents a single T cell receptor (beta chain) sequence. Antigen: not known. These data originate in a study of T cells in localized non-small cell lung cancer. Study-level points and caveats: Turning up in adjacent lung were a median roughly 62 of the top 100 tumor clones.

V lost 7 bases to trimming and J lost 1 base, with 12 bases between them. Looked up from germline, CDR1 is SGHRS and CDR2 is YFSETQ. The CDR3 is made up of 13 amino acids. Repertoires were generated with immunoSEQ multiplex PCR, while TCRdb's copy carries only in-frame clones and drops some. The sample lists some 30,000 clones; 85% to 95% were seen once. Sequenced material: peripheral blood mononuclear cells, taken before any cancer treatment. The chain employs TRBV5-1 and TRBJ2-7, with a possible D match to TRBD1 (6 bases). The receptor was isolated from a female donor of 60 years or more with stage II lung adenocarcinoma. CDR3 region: CASGGGYSYEQYF. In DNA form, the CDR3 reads TGCGCCAGCGGGGGCGGTTATTCCTACGAGCAGTACTTC.